The 29 T cell receptor beta chains presented below share a single source sample, sequenced in a study of cytomegalovirus exposure and HLA in healthy donors. A multiplex PCR was run with 60 Vbeta primers and 13 Jbeta primers. Some clones are missing from TCRdb's copy, which holds only in-frame ones; the method was immunoSEQ multiplex PCR. The data show 170,000 or so clones, approximately 84% seen once. The specimen was PBMCs. All receptors come from a woman in her forties or fifties in good health and CMV-seropositive.

The CDR3 sequence is CASSTILAGGRLFF. The DNA for the CDR3 is TGTGCCAGCAGCACGATACTAGCGGGAGGGCGCTTGTTCTTC. V usage is TRBV11-2 and J usage is TRBJ2-1; 13 positions match TRBD2. The trim removed 5 bases at V and 15 bases at J, leaving 10 bases unmatched. Germline CDR1 reads SGHAT; CDR2 reads FQNNGV. The length of the CDR3 is 14 residues.

CDR3: CSVGTTGSNYGYTF. The CDR3 bases are TGCAGCGTTGGGACGACAGGGTCAAACTATGGCTACACCTTC. The J gene is TRBJ1-2, the V gene TRBV29-1; 7 nucleotides match TRBD1. The CDR3 contains 14 residues. The germline V gene has CDR1 SQVTM and CDR2 ANQGSEA. Trimming cost V 4 bases and J 2 bases; bases outside gene matches: 7.

The J gene is TRBJ1-4, the V gene TRBV30; a possible D gene is TRBD1 (6 bases). Between the trimmed V and J ends, which lost 0 bases and 1 base, there was a span of 9 bases. The CDR3 totals 15 residues. CDR1 is GTSNPN and CDR2 is SVGIG in the germline V gene (reference sequence). The CDR3 here is CAWSVQQGTNEKLFF. CDR3 nucleotide sequence: TGTGCCTGGAGTGTACAACAGGGAACTAATGAAAAACTGTTTTTT.

Of note for this clone: The same CDR3 can be traced to other DNA sequences in this sample. This chain uses TRBV5-1 with TRBJ2-7, with a weak D call TRBD1 (5 bases). CDR1 and CDR2 (germline): SGHRS, YFSETQ. This CDR3 is 14 amino acids long. Between the trimmed V and J ends, which lost 5 bases and 3 bases, there was a span of 15 bases. CDR3 protein: CASSTGTGLYEQYF. CDR3 in DNA: TGCGCCAGCAGTACGGGTACAGGCCTCTACGAGCAGTACTTC.

The rearrangement links TRBV6-1 to TRBJ1-1; D unclear. Trimming took off 10 bases at V and 1 base at J, with 7 bases between the two ends. CDR1 is MNHNS and CDR2 is SASEGT in the germline V gene. This CDR3 has 11 residues. The DNA of the CDR3 is TGTGCCATCCGGGGGAACACTGAAGCTTTCTTT. Protein sequence: CAIRGNTEAFF.

V gene TRBV7-9 combines with J gene TRBJ2-1; TRBD2 matches 8 bases. J gave up 1 base and V 5 bases, and 4 bases lay outside the gene matches. Germline CDR1 is SEHNR and CDR2 is FQNEAQ (reference sequence). The CDR3 covers 15 residues. The CDR3 is CASSREGPSYNEQFF. CDR3 sequence (DNA): TGTGCCAGCAGCCGGGAGGGCCCTTCCTACAATGAGCAGTTCTTC.

The chain joins TRBV18 to TRBJ2-3, with 7 bases lining up with TRBD2. Germline V CDR1 and CDR2: KGHSH, LQKENI. This CDR3 spans 15 amino acids. Germline trimming cut 5 bases from V and 4 bases from J; bases unmatched to any gene: 9. CDR3 sequence reads: CASSVKGLDADTQYF. In DNA, the CDR3 is TGTGCCAGCTCAGTAAAAGGACTAGATGCAGATACGCAGTATTTT. Variable domain in full (rest from reference TRBV18 and TRBJ2-3): NAGVMQNPRHLVRRRGQEARLRCSPMKGHSHVYWYRQLPEEGLKFMVYLQKENIIDESGMPKERFSAEFPKEGPSILRIQQVVRGDSAAYFCASSVKGLDADTQYFGPGTRLTVL.

This clone has a handful of counts. The chain has TRBV28 and TRBJ1-2; D might be TRBD1 (6 bases). Trimming took 5 bases from V and 4 from J, leaving 20 bases between them. Germline assignment: CDR1 MDHEN and CDR2 SYDVKM. The CDR3 has 16 amino acids. The CDR3 here is CASSPPGHPVFYGYTF. The DNA of the CDR3 is TGTGCCAGCAGTCCGCCGGGACACCCCGTTTTCTATGGCTACACCTTC.

As DNA, the CDR3 is TGTGCCAGCAGCCCCGTTTTTCGGTACGAGCAGTACTTC. Translated: CASSPVFRYEQYF. This chain uses TRBV11-3 with TRBJ2-7; D is unclear. V dropped 5 bases and J dropped 4 bases, with 12 bases sitting between them. CDR1 and CDR2 from the germline V gene are SGHNT and YENEEA. This CDR3 is built from 13 residues.

CDR3: CASSPPGGLDSYEQYF. CDR3 bases: TGTGCCAGCAGCCCTCCCGGCGGGTTGGATTCCTACGAGCAGTACTTC. The V and J genes are TRBV7-2 and TRBJ2-7; a weak D match, TRBD2 (5 bases). The CDR3 is 16 amino acids. V was shortened by 5 bases and J by 1 base, with 18 bases between the two germline ends. Germline V gives CDR1 SGHTA, CDR2 FQGNSA.

The chain uses TRBV9 and TRBJ1-3; possibly TRBD1 for D (6 bases). The germline V gene encodes CDR1 SGDLS and CDR2 YYNGEE. The CDR3 consists of 16 residues. Trimming cost V 4 bases and J 5 bases, with 19 bases left between them. CDR3 nucleotides: TGTGCCAGCAGCCCTCTCCCTTACCAGGGGCGAAACACCATATATTTT. It is translated as CASSPLPYQGRNTIYF.

The rearrangement uses TRBV6-5 and TRBJ2-2, with a weak D call TRBD1 (6 bases). The V end lost 5 bases, the J end lost 5 bases, and 12 bases lay between the germline ends. Germline CDR1 reads MNHEY; CDR2 reads SVGAGI. The CDR3 covers 14 residues. This CDR3 is CASSPPRGTGELFF. Here the CDR3 DNA reads TGTGCCAGCAGTCCACCCAGGGGTACCGGGGAGCTGTTTTTT.

The CDR3 here is CASGGTGNTIYF. CDR3 in DNA: TGTGCTAGTGGTGGGACAGGAAACACCATATATTTT. The rearrangement links TRBV12-5 to TRBJ1-3; the D gene is possibly TRBD1 (6 bases). Germline loops: CDR1 LGHNT, CDR2 FRNRAP. The V gene lost 5 bases and the J gene lost 4 bases, with 6 bases spanning the gap. This CDR3 region has 12 residues.

This rearrangement joins TRBV5-1 to TRBJ1-1, with D possibly being TRBD1 (5 bases). Trimming cost V 2 bases and J 1 base, with 9 bases left between them. From germline, CDR1 is SGHRS and CDR2 YFSETQ. The CDR3 runs 14 residues. In nucleotides, the CDR3 is TGCGCCAGCAGCTTCGACGGACAGAACACTGAAGCTTTCTTT. It codes for CASSFDGQNTEAFF.

This clone was seen a single time. The V call is TRBV28, the J call TRBJ2-4; 9 bases match TRBD2. V lost 9 bases to trimming and J lost 3 bases; unmatched junction nucleotides: 18. Per the germline V gene, CDR1 is MDHEN and CDR2 is SYDVKM. This CDR3 has 18 residues. Here the CDR3 reads CASSVLGREGRDKNIQYF. CDR3 coding DNA: TGTGCCAGTAGTGTATTGGGGCGGGAGGGCCGGGACAAAAACATTCAGTACTTC.

The chain uses TRBV7-2 and TRBJ2-3; D is possibly TRBD2 (5 bases). The CDR3 spans 14 residues. Germline V gives CDR1 SGHTA, CDR2 FQGNSA. Trimming stripped 11 bases from V and 4 bases from J, with 19 bases between. CDR3: CAGSGTLGADTQYF. CDR3 nucleotide sequence: TGTGCCGGGAGCGGCACCCTTGGGGCAGATACGCAGTATTTT.

The V and J genes are TRBV2 and TRBJ1-1, with 7 bases lining up with TRBD1. Germline V gives CDR1 SNHLY, CDR2 FYNNEI. The CDR3 runs 16 residues. With V trimmed by 5 bases and J by 7 bases, 16 bases remained unmatched. The CDR3 reads CASSREGGRGRVEAFF. The DNA of the CDR3 is TGTGCCAGCAGTCGAGAAGGGGGCAGGGGAAGGGTTGAAGCTTTCTTT.

Details on this clone: Relative to the germline gene, one junction end is altered; a read error may explain this. V and J are TRBV7-9 and TRBJ1-1, with D unresolved. Germline V CDR1 and CDR2: SEHNR, FQNEAQ (reference sequence). The CDR3 runs 12 residues. The CDR3 sequence is CSSSLEGTEAFF. The CDR3 nucleotides are TGTTCCAGCAGCTTGGAGGGCACTGAAGCTTTCTTT.

V is TRBV10-1 and J is TRBJ2-1; the match to TRBD1 covers 9 bases. This CDR3 comprises 14 residues. The V segment lost 5 bases and the J segment 5 bases; nucleotides outside the gene matches: 4. From germline, CDR1 is WNHNN and CDR2 SYGVQD (reference sequence). CDR3 nucleotides: TGCGCCAGCAGTCCGACAGGGGGTAACAATGAGCAGTTCTTC. Its translation: CASSPTGGNNEQFF.

This clone was seen a handful of times. One end of the junction fails to match germline, which may point to a read error. This CDR3 is CASRSPSYGYTF. The CDR3 DNA follows: TGCGCCAGCAGATCACCGAGCTATGGCTACACCTTC. The chain is built from TRBV5-6 and TRBJ1-2; D call uncertain. CDR1 SGHDT and CDR2 YYEEEE come from the germline V gene. The CDR3 runs 12 residues. Drawing the rest from reference TRBV5-6 and TRBJ1-2, the complete variable domain is DAGVTQSPTHLIKTRGQQVTLRCSPKSGHDTVSWYQQALGQGPQFIFQYYEEEERQRGNFPDRFSGHQFPNYSSELNVNALLLGDSALYLCASRSPSYGYTFGSGTRLTVV.

V gene TRBV4-3 combines with J gene TRBJ1-2; possibly TRBD1 for D (5 bases). V shed 8 bases and J shed 3 bases, with 16 bases lying between them. Germline CDR1 is LGHNA and CDR2 is YSLEER. The CDR3 totals 14 residues. For the CDR3, the DNA is TGCGCCAGCTCCCCGGGCAGGGCGGACTATGGCTACACCTTC. It codes for CASSPGRADYGYTF.

The chain joins TRBV7-9 to TRBJ2-7; 9 nucleotides align to TRBD2. Germline CDR1 is SEHNR and CDR2 is FQNEAQ (reference sequence). This CDR3 contains 15 residues. The V segment lost 4 bases and the J segment 6 bases; nucleotides outside the gene matches: 10. The CDR3: CASSSTFGTSSEQYF. DNA for the CDR3: TGTGCCAGCAGCTCAACCTTCGGGACTAGCTCCGAGCAGTACTTC.

The chain uses TRBV5-4 and TRBJ2-1; the D gene is possibly TRBD2 (6 bases). V was cut by 4 bases and J by 6 bases, with 17 bases left in between. CDR3 size: 15 residues. The germline V gene has CDR1 SGHNT and CDR2 YYREEE (reference sequence). The CDR3 DNA reads as TGTGCCAGCAGCCCCGGGACTTCCACTTCCAATGAGCAGTTCTTC. As protein: CASSPGTSTSNEQFF.

The table lists this clone with a few counts. The chain recombines TRBV28 with TRBJ1-1; D gene ambiguous. V lost 2 bases and J 1 base, leaving 11 bases between the germline ends. This CDR3 comprises 15 residues. Germline V gene data show CDR1 as MDHEN and CDR2 as SYDVKM. CDR3 sequence: CASSLGGGRNTEAFF. The CDR3 nucleotides are TGTGCCAGCAGTTTAGGAGGTGGGCGGAACACTGAAGCTTTCTTT.

CDR3 DNA sequence: TGTGCCATCAGTGCGGGGGGGGACACCGGGGAGCTGTTTTTT. Translation: CAISAGGDTGELFF. The chain links TRBV10-3 to TRBJ2-2, with TRBD2 matching over 8 bases. The V and J ends lost 4 bases and 3 bases, in that order; junction bases with no gene match: 1. Looked up from germline, CDR1 is ENHRY and CDR2 is SYGVKD. The CDR3 has 14 amino acids.

The V gene is TRBV30, the J gene TRBJ2-7; TRBD1 matches 7 bases. V lost 0 bases to trimming and J lost 4 bases; unmatched junction nucleotides: 6. The CDR3 contains 14 residues. The germline CDR1 and CDR2 sequences are GTSNPN and SVGIG (reference sequence). The CDR3 loop is CAWSVRDRGYEQYF. The CDR3 bases are TGTGCCTGGAGTGTACGGGACAGAGGTTACGAGCAGTACTTC.

This rearrangement joins TRBV7-9 to TRBJ1-2; 7 positions match TRBD1. The CDR3 has 17 amino acids. J lost 0 bases, V lost 1 base, and 8 bases had no gene match. Germline lookup yields CDR1 SEHNR and CDR2 FQNEAQ (reference sequence). The CDR3 spells CASSLGTRQGSNYGYTF. DNA of the CDR3: TGTGCCAGCAGCTTAGGAACAAGACAGGGCTCTAACTATGGCTACACCTTC.

This clone has more than one count but fewer than ten. The genes are TRBV27 and TRBJ1-1; 12 bases match TRBD1. The CDR3 covers 18 residues. The germline CDR1 and CDR2 sequences are MNHEY and SMNVEV (reference sequence). The trim removed 2 bases at V and 1 base at J, leaving 8 bases unmatched. In nucleotides, the CDR3 is TGTGCCAGCAGTTTAAGCGGGACAGGGGGCTTTAGGAACACTGAAGCTTTCTTT. Translated, it gives CASSLSGTGGFRNTEAFF.

In this sample, this clone turned up a few times. V and J are TRBV5-1 and TRBJ1-1; D remains ambiguous. Trimming left V 1 base short and J 0 bases short, with 7 bases between. Germline CDR1 SGHRS, CDR2 YFSETQ. The length of the CDR3 is 14 residues. The CDR3 DNA reads as TGCGCCAGCAGCTTGACAGCATTGAACACTGAAGCTTTCTTT. Protein sequence: CASSLTALNTEAFF.